This entry features one T cell receptor beta chain sequence. Using immunoSEQ multiplex PCR, the repertoire was profiled, and TCRdb retains in-frame clones only, with some absent. Here the sample spans about 140,000 clones, about 82% being singletons. This specimen comes from a study of blood T cell repertoires in COVID-19. What was sequenced was peripheral blood. The receptor was derived from a man aged 50 to 59 with acute or convalescent COVID-19.

The CDR3 nucleotides are TGCGCCAGCAGCCTGGGGGACAGGGGGCCCCATCGGTCACCCCTCCACTTT. Amino acid sequence: CASSLGDRGPHRSPLHF. This chain connects TRBV5-1 to TRBJ1-6; 12 nucleotides line up with TRBD1. CDR1 SGHRS and CDR2 YFSETQ come from the germline V gene. V shed 4 bases, J shed 10 bases, and the junction held 12 bases outside the gene matches. The CDR3 runs to 17 residues.